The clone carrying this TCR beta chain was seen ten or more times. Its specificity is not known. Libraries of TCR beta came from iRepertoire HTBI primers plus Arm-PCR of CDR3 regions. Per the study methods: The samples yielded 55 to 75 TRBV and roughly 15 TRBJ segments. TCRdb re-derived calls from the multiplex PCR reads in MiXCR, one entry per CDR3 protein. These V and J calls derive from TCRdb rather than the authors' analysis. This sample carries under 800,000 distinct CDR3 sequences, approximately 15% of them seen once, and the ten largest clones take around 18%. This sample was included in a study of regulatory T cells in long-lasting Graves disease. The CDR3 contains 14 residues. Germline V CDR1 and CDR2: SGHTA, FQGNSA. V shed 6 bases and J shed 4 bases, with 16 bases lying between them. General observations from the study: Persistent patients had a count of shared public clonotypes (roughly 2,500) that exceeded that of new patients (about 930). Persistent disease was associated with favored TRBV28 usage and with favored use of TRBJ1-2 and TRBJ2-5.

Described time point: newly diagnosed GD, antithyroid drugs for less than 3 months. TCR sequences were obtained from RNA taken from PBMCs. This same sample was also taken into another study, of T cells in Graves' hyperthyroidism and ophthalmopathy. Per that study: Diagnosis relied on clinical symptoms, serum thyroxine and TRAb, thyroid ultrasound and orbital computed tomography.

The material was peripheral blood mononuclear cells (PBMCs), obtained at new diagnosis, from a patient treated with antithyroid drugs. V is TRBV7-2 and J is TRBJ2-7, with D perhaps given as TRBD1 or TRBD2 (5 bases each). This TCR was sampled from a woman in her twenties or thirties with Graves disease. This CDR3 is CASSSSRDRYEQYF. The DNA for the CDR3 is TGTGCCAGCAGTAGCTCGAGGGACCGTTACGAGCAGTACTTC.